This TCR beta chain derives from a study of PD-L1 blockade in urothelial cancer. As for the study in general: Atezolizumab at 1,200 mg intravenously every 3 weeks was started by patients around 2014. Specimens of blood held a median count of approximately 150,000 T cells.

The ends were cut back, 0 bases at V and 9 bases at J, with 15 bases in the middle. The germline gives CDR1 SEHNR, CDR2 FQNEAQ (reference sequence). The CDR3 totals 16 residues. This clone was picked up a small number of times. The antigen remains unidentified. The authors spiked synthetic TCR analog templates into each PCR. Profiling relied on immunoSEQ multiplex PCR, and the TCRdb table lists in-frame clones only, not all of them. The sample lists about 30,000 clones, 65% to 90% occurring once. Overall study results and limits: Survival was better when pretreatment blood TCR clonality fell below the median.

The input for sequencing was PBMCs, taken around atezolizumab (anti-PD-L1) treatment. The TCR sequence derives from a man aged 45-60 years with urothelial cancer. V gene TRBV7-9 combines with J gene TRBJ1-6, with D tentatively TRBD1 (5 bases). The CDR3 bases are TGTGCCAGCAGCTTAGCGGTCGGAGGGGAGGGTTCACCCCTCCACTTT. Amino acid sequence: CASSLAVGGEGSPLHF.